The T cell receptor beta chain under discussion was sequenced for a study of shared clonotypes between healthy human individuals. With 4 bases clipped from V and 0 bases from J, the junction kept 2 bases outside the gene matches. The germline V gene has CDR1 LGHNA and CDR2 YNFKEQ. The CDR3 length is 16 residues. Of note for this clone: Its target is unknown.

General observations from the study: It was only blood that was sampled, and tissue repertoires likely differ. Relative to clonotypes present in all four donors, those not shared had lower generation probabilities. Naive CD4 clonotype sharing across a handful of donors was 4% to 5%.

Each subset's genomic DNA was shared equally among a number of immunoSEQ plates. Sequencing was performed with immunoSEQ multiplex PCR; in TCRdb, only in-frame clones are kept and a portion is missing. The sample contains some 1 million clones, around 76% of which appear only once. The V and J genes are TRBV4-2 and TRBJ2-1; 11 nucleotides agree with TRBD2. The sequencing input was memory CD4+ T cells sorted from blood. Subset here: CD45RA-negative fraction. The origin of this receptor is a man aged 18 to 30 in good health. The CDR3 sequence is CASSLTSGTSYNEQFF. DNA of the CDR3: TGTGCCAGCAGCCTGACTAGCGGGACCTCCTACAATGAGCAGTTCTTC.